Shown below are 26 T cell receptor beta chains from a single sample sequenced in a study of blood T cell repertoires in COVID-19. Profiling relied on immunoSEQ multiplex PCR, and the TCRdb table lists in-frame clones only, not all of them. The sample carries about 320,000 clones, roughly 90% recorded once. Sequenced sample: PBMCs or T cells enriched from blood (not recorded which). The receptors were gathered from a woman under 40 who had been exposed to COVID-19.

V gene TRBV7-9 combines with J gene TRBJ2-7; 12 nucleotides align to TRBD1. Germline values: CDR1 SEHNR, CDR2 FQNEAQ (reference sequence). V was clipped by 5 bases and J by 2 bases; unmatched bases: 13. The CDR3 spans 18 residues. The DNA of the CDR3 is TGTGCCAGCAGCCCACGAGGGACAGGGGGCGAAAATCCCTACGAGCAGTACTTC. Protein: CASSPRGTGGENPYEQYF.

This chain uses TRBV5-1 with TRBJ1-1, with a possible D match to TRBD1 (5 bases). Germline CDR1 reads SGHRS; CDR2 reads YFSETQ. V lost 4 bases to trimming and J lost 8 bases, with 18 bases between them. The CDR3 length is 14 residues. The CDR3 region is CASSPGGGSREAFF. The CDR3 DNA is TGCGCCAGCAGCCCCGGGGGGGGTTCTAGAGAAGCTTTCTTT.

The rearrangement uses TRBV5-1 and TRBJ2-7; D may be TRBD2 (5 bases). V was trimmed by 0 bases and J by 5 bases, leaving 15 bases between them. Germline CDR1 SGHRS, CDR2 YFSETQ. The CDR3 totals 15 residues. This CDR3 is CASSLGRTLGNEQYF. CDR3 DNA: TGCGCCAGCAGCTTGGGCAGGACTCTTGGTAACGAGCAGTACTTC.

This rearrangement joins TRBV6-5 to TRBJ1-2; TRBD1 agrees at 9 bases. Germline V CDR1 and CDR2: MNHEY, SVGAGI. CDR3 length: 13 residues. Germline trimming cut 7 bases from V and 5 bases from J; bases unmatched to any gene: 5. CDR3 nucleotide sequence: TGTGCCAGCACCGCCGGGACAGGGTATGGCTACACCTTC. Encoded protein: CASTAGTGYGYTF.

The CDR3 nucleotides read TGTGCCAGCAGCCGAGGGACAGGGGGCCATGAAAAACTGTTTTTT. Translating it yields CASSRGTGGHEKLFF. The V gene is TRBV27, the J gene TRBJ1-4, with 12 nucleotides matching TRBD1. Trimming at V came to 6 bases and at J to 6 bases, leaving 5 bases not matched to a gene. This CDR3 region has 15 residues. Germline CDR1 MNHEY, CDR2 SMNVEV (reference sequence).

The chain combines TRBV10-3 with TRBJ1-2; the match to TRBD1 covers 8 bases. This CDR3 spans 16 amino acids. After removal of 2 bases from V and 0 bases from J, the junction contained 5 bases not matched to a gene. Per the germline V gene, CDR1 is ENHRY and CDR2 is SYGVKD. CDR3 amino acids: CAISEGQGATNYGYTF. The CDR3 coding sequence is TGTGCCATCAGTGAGGGGCAGGGGGCCACTAACTATGGCTACACCTTC.

The chain uses TRBV5-4 and TRBJ2-3; no clear D gene. V gave up 5 bases and J gave up 4 bases, with 8 bases separating them. This CDR3 has 12 amino acids. Germline values: CDR1 SGHNT, CDR2 YYREEE (reference sequence). CDR3: CASSSPSDTQYF. The DNA for the CDR3 is TGTGCCAGCAGTTCCCCCTCAGATACGCAGTATTTT.

This rearrangement joins TRBV19 to TRBJ1-2, with a weak D call TRBD1 (6 bases). Trimming removed 6 bases at V and 2 bases at J, with 10 bases between. This CDR3 has 13 residues. Germline CDR1 and CDR2: LNHDA and SQIVND (reference sequence). The CDR3 coding sequence is TGTGCCAGTAGGATCCAGGGGAACTATGGCTACACCTTC. This codes for CASRIQGNYGYTF.

For the CDR3, the DNA is TGTGCCAGCAGCCGGCAGCAAGAGACCCAGTACTTC. Its translation: CASSRQQETQYF. The chain couples TRBV3-1 (or the pseudogene TRBV3-2) to TRBJ2-5, with D unclear. Trimming removed 4 bases at V and 2 bases at J, with 5 bases between. The CDR3 consists of 12 residues. The germline gives CDR1 LGHDT, CDR2 YNNKEL (reference sequence).

The rearrangement joins TRBV5-5 to TRBJ1-5; no firm D call. The length of the CDR3 is 12 residues. The V and J ends lost 2 bases and 7 bases respectively, with 7 bases between them. CDR1 SGHKS and CDR2 YYEKEE come from the germline V gene (reference sequence). CDR3 nucleotide sequence: TGTGCCAGCAGCTTTGGAGGGCAGCCCCAGCATTTT. Residues: CASSFGGQPQHF.

This chain links TRBV12-5 with TRBJ1-5; D may be TRBD1 (6 bases). The V gene's germline CDR1 is LGHNT and CDR2 FRNRAP. This CDR3 is 17 amino acids long. Trimming removed 5 bases at V and 1 base at J, with 18 bases between. This chain's CDR3 is CASGTTRDIGSNQPQHF. The DNA of the CDR3 is TGTGCTAGTGGTACGACCCGGGACATCGGAAGCAATCAGCCCCAGCATTTT.

The V and J genes are TRBV6-5 and TRBJ2-3, with TRBD1 matching 8 bases. The CDR3 has 15 amino acids. The V segment lost 4 bases and the J segment 1 base; nucleotides outside the gene matches: 4. Germline values: CDR1 MNHEY, CDR2 SVGAGI. CDR3 DNA: TGTGCCAGCAGTTTAGTGACAGGGGGCACAGATACGCAGTATTTT. It yields the protein CASSLVTGGTDTQYF.

A single count supports this clone. This chain joins TRBV24-1 and TRBJ1-2, with TRBD1 matching over 7 bases. The trim removed 4 bases at V and 2 bases at J, leaving 6 bases unmatched. This CDR3 contains 15 residues. From germline, CDR1 is KGHDR and CDR2 SFDVKD. The CDR3 bases are TGTGCCACCAGTGACGCCGGGACAGTCAACTATGGCTACACCTTC. It translates to CATSDAGTVNYGYTF.

The chain uses TRBV5-4 and TRBJ1-6, with a possible D match to TRBD1 (6 bases). This CDR3 region has 14 residues. V lost 0 bases and J 7 bases, leaving 8 bases between the germline ends. Per the germline V gene, CDR1 is SGHNT and CDR2 is YYREEE (reference sequence). DNA of the CDR3: TGTGCCAGCAGCTTGGGTGACAGGAATTCACCCCTCCACTTT. Its protein is CASSLGDRNSPLHF. The variable domain in full, with the rest retrieved from reference TRBV5-4 and TRBJ1-6, is ETGVTQSPTHLIKTRGQQVTLRCSSQSGHNTVSWYQQALGQGPQFIFQYYREEENGRGNFPPRFSGLQFPNYSSELNVNALELDDSALYLCASSLGDRNSPLHFGNGTRLTVT.

This clone was recorded a few times. The CDR3, as DNA: TGTGCCAGCAGCCCCCCCGACACCGGGGAGCTGTTTTTT. Its translation: CASSPPDTGELFF. This sequence joins TRBV7-8 and TRBJ2-2, with D unresolved. The V gene lost 5 bases and the J gene lost 3 bases, with 7 bases spanning the gap. Germline V gives CDR1 SGHVS, CDR2 FQNEAQ. The length of the CDR3 is 13 residues.

The chain recombines TRBV6-5 with TRBJ2-7; D gene ambiguous. Germline lookup yields CDR1 MNHEY and CDR2 SVGAGI. The CDR3 sequence is 14 residues long. With 6 bases removed from V and 2 bases from J, the gap between germline ends came to 14 bases. The CDR3 reads CASRSPNQAYEQYF. CDR3 nucleotide sequence: TGTGCCAGCAGGAGCCCCAATCAAGCCTACGAGCAGTACTTC.

The chain has TRBV7-3 and TRBJ1-2; perhaps TRBD1 as D (6 bases). Germline V gives CDR1 SGHTA, CDR2 FQGTGA. The CDR3 covers 15 residues. The V end lost 0 bases, the J end lost 2 bases, and 10 bases lay between the germline ends. In DNA, the CDR3 is TGTGCCAGCAGCTTAACGTGGGACACCAACTATGGCTACACCTTC. This gives the protein CASSLTWDTNYGYTF. The variable domain in full, with the rest retrieved from reference TRBV7-3 and TRBJ1-2, is GAGVSQTPSNKVTEKGKYVELRCDPISGHTALYWYRQSLGQGPEFLIYFQGTGAADDSGLPNDRFFAVRPEGSVSTLKIQRTERGDSAVYLCASSLTWDTNYGYTFGSGTRLTVV.

The rearrangement links TRBV19 to TRBJ1-5, with a tentative D call TRBD1 (5 bases). V was shortened by 6 bases and J by 3 bases, with 12 bases between the two germline ends. CDR3 length: 14 residues. Looked up from germline, CDR1 is LNHDA and CDR2 is SQIVND (reference sequence). DNA for the CDR3: TGTGCCAGTAGGCCCCCGGACAACAATCAGCCCCAGCATTTT. Encoded protein: CASRPPDNNQPQHF.

This clone is medium-sized within its sample. The chain links TRBV5-1 to TRBJ1-1, with TRBD1 identical over 10 bases. V shed 5 bases and J 4 bases; nucleotides not matched to a gene: 8. Per the germline V gene, CDR1 is SGHRS and CDR2 is YFSETQ. This CDR3 region has 15 residues. CDR3 region: CASRDPGTGVTEAFF. In nucleotides, the CDR3 is TGCGCCAGCAGGGACCCCGGGACAGGGGTCACTGAAGCTTTCTTT.

The V and J genes are TRBV6-5 and TRBJ1-1; 7 bases align to TRBD1. Germline CDR1 and CDR2: MNHEY and SVGAGI. The CDR3 length is 13 residues. The J segment lost 5 bases and the V segment lost 10 bases, leaving 10 bases of the junction unmatched. The chain's CDR3 is CATDRAERTEAFF. CDR3 coding DNA: TGTGCCACCGACAGGGCGGAAAGGACTGAAGCTTTCTTT.

This rearrangement joins TRBV5-1 to TRBJ2-4; the D gene is possibly TRBD1 (6 bases). The CDR3 covers 16 residues. The germline V gene has CDR1 SGHRS and CDR2 YFSETQ. Trimming took 4 bases from V and 5 from J, leaving 19 bases between them. The CDR3 here is CASSLLPGAVENIQYF. In nucleotides, the CDR3 is TGCGCCAGCAGCCTCCTCCCAGGGGCCGTGGAAAACATTCAGTACTTC.

The chain couples TRBV7-9 to TRBJ1-2; the match to TRBD1 covers 7 bases. Trimming removed 5 bases from V and 6 bases from J; junction bases left unmatched: 9. The CDR3 sequence is 14 residues long. Germline V gene lookup returns CDR1 SEHNR and CDR2 FQNEAQ (reference sequence). CDR3 nucleotide sequence: TGTGCCAGCAGCAGACTACGACAGGGCGATGGCTACACCTTC. Amino acids: CASSRLRQGDGYTF.

This chain links TRBV6-5 with TRBJ2-2; a weak D match, TRBD2 (6 bases). This CDR3 comprises 14 residues. Trimming removed 11 bases from V and 1 base from J, with 14 bases in between. Germline V lookup: CDR1 MNHEY, CDR2 SVGAGI. The CDR3 protein is CAGSAGQNTGELFF. The CDR3 DNA sequence: TGTGCCGGGTCCGCGGGGCAGAACACCGGGGAGCTGTTTTTT.

The chain links TRBV6-2 or TRBV6-3 to TRBJ1-1, with TRBD1 as a possible D gene (5 bases). With 2 bases removed from V and 6 bases from J, the gap between germline ends came to 16 bases. The CDR3 loop spans 15 amino acids. Germline-derived CDR1 and CDR2 are MNHEY and SVGEGT. CDR3 DNA: TGTGCCAGCAGTTACCCAAACTGGGGCAGGGCTGAAGCTTTCTTT. Translating gives CASSYPNWGRAEAFF.

This clone appeared a single time. The chain is built from TRBV27 and TRBJ2-4; 8 bases agree with TRBD2. V was pared by 11 bases and J by 1 base, with 10 bases of the junction left unmatched. Germline V CDR1 and CDR2: MNHEY, SMNVEV (reference sequence). This CDR3 contains 15 residues. CDR3 bases: TGTGCCGACTTCGGGGGGGGCGTCGCCAAAAACATTCAGTACTTC. Its protein is CADFGGGVAKNIQYF.

The J gene is TRBJ2-5, the V gene TRBV15, with D maybe TRBD2 (5 bases). Germline V CDR1 and CDR2: LNHNV, YYDKDF (reference sequence). Between the trimmed V and J ends, which lost 1 base and 3 bases, there was a span of 15 bases. The CDR3 consists of 16 residues. The CDR3 protein is CATSRAQGRAEETQYF. The CDR3 DNA sequence: TGTGCCACCAGCAGAGCCCAAGGGCGGGCTGAAGAGACCCAGTACTTC.